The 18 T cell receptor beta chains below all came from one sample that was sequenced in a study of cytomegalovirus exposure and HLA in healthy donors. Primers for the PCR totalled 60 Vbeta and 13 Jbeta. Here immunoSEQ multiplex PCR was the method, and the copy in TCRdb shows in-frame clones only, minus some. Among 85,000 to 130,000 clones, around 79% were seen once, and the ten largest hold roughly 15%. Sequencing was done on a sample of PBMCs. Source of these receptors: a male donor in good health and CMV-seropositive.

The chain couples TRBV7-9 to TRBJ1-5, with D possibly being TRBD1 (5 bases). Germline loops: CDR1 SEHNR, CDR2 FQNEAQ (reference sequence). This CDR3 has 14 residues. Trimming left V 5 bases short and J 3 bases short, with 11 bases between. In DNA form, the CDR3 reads TGTGCCAGCAGCCAGGACACTCCCAATCAGCCCCAGCATTTT. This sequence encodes CASSQDTPNQPQHF.

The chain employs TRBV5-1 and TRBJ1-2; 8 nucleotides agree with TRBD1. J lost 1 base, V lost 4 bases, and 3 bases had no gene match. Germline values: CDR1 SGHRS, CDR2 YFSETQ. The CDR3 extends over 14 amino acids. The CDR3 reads CASSGDRINYGYTF. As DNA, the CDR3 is TGCGCCAGCAGCGGGGACAGGATTAACTATGGCTACACCTTC.

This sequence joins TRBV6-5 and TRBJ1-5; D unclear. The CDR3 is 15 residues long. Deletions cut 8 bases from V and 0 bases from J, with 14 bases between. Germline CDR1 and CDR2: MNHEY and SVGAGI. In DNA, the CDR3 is TGTGCCAGCGCGTCCGGGAGACGTAGCAATCAGCCCCAGCATTTT. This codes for CASASGRRSNQPQHF.

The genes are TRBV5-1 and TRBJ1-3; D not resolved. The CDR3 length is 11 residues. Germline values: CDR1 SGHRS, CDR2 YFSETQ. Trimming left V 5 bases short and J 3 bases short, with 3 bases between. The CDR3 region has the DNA TGCGCCAGCAGTATTGGAAACACCATATATTTT. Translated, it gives CASSIGNTIYF.

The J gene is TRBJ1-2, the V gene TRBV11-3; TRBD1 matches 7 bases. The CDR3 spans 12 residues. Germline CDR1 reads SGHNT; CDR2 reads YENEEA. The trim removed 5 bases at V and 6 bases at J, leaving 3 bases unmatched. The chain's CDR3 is CASSDGQDGYTF. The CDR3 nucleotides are TGTGCCAGCAGCGACGGACAGGATGGCTACACCTTC.

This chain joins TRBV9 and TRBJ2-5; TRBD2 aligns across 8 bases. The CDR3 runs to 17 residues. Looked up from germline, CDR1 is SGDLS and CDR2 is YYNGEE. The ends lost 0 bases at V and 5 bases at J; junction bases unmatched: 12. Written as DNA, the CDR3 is TGTGCCAGCAGCGTAGACGGGGGGGCCCGGCTTGATGAGACCCAGTACTTC. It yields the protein CASSVDGGARLDETQYF.

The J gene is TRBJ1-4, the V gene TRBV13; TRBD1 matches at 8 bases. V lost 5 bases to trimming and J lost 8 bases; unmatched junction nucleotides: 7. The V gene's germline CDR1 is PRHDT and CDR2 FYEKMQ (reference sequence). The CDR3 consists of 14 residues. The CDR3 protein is CASSPGQGWEKLFF. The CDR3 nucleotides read TGTGCCAGCAGCCCAGGACAGGGTTGGGAAAAACTGTTTTTT.

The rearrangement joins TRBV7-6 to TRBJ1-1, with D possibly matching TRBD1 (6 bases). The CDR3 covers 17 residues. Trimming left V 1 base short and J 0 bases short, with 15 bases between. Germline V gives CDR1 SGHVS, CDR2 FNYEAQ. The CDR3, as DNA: TGTGCCAGCAGCTTAGATCGTCCTCCAGGGGTGAACACTGAAGCTTTCTTT. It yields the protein CASSLDRPPGVNTEAFF.

CDR3 region: CARTNIAGGRGNTGELFF. The CDR3, as DNA: TGTGCCAGAACGAACATAGCGGGGGGCCGGGGGAACACCGGGGAGCTGTTTTTT. The chain recombines TRBV5-3 with TRBJ2-2; the match to TRBD2 covers 10 bases. TRBV5-3 is given ORF status, its function remaining uncertain. The CDR3 is 18 residues long. V trimming: 6 bases; J trimming: 1 base; junction bases outside the gene matches: 12.

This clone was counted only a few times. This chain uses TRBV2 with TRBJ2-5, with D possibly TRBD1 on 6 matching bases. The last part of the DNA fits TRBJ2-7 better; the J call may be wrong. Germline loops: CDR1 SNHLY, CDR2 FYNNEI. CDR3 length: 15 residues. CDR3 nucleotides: TGTGCCAGCAGTGGGATGACAGGAAAAACGTACGAGCAGTACTTC. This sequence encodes CASSGMTGKTYEQYF.

In DNA, the CDR3 is TGTGCCAGCAGCTCAACGGGACAGGGGGCGTTAGGGGAGCTGTTTTTT. As protein: CASSSTGQGALGELFF. The chain combines TRBV5-6 with TRBJ2-2, with 12 bases lining up with TRBD1. The CDR3 is 16 amino acids. The V and J ends lost 3 bases and 8 bases, in that order; junction bases with no gene match: 8. Germline CDR1 is SGHDT and CDR2 is YYEEEE.

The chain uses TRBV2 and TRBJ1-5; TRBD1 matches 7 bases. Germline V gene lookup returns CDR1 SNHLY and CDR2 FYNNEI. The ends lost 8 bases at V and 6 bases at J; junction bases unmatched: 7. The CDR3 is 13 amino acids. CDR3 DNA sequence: TGTGCCAGCGAGGGACAGCCCGGTCAGCCCCAGCATTTT. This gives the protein CASEGQPGQPQHF.

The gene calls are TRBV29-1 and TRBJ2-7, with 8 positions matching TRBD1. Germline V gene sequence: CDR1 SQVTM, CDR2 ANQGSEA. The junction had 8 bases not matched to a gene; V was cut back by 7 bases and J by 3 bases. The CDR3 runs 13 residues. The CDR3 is CSALQGVGYEQYF. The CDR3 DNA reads TGCAGCGCCCTACAGGGGGTGGGCTACGAGCAGTACTTC.

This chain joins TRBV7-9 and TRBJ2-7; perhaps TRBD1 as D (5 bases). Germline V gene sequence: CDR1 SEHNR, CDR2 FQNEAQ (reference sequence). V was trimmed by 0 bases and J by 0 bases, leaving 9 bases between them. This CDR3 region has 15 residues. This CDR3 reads CASSLAEQGSYEQYF. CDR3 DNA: TGTGCCAGCAGCTTAGCGGAGCAGGGCTCCTACGAGCAGTACTTC. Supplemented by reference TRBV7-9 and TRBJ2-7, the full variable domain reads DTGVSQNPRHKITKRGQNVTFRCDPISEHNRLYWYRQTLGQGPEFLTYFQNEAQLEKSRLLSDRFSAERPKGSFSTLEIQRTEQGDSAMYLCASSLAEQGSYEQYFGPGTRLTVT.

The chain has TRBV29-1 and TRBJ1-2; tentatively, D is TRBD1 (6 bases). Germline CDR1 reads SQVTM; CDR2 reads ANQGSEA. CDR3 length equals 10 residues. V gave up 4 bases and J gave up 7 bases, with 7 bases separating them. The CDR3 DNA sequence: TGCAGCGTTGTGGGGGCTGGCTACACCTTC. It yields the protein CSVVGAGYTF. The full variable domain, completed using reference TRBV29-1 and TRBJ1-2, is SAVISQKPSRDICQRGTSLTIQCQVDSQVTMMFWYRQQPGQSLTLIATANQGSEATYESGFVIDKFPISRPNLTFSTLTVSNMSPEDSSIYLCSVVGAGYTFGSGTRLTVV.

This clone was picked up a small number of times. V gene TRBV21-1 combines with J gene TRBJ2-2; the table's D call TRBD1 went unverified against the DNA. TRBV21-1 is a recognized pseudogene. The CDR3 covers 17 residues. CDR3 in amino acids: CASSGTDRAMRTGELFF. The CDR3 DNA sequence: TGTGCCAGCAGCGGAACGGACAGGGCTATGAGAACCGGGGAGCTGTTTTTT.

The CDR3 nucleotides read TGTGCCAGCAGCGCCAGACAGGACCTCTGGTTGACTGAAGCTTTCTTT. Its protein product is CASSARQDLWLTEAFF. V is TRBV9 and J is TRBJ1-1; tentatively, D is TRBD1 (6 bases). The V end was cut by 3 bases, the J end by 5 bases, with 20 bases between. Germline V gene lookup returns CDR1 SGDLS and CDR2 YYNGEE. The CDR3 extends over 16 amino acids.

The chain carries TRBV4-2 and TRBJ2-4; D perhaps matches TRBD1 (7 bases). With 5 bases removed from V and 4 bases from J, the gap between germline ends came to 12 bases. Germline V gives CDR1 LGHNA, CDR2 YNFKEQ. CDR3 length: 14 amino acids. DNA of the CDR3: TGTGCCAGCAGCAACTCAGGGGGGAAAAACATTCAGTACTTC. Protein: CASSNSGGKNIQYF.